This is a list of T cell receptor beta chains from one sample in a study of blood T cell repertoires in COVID-19. Only in-frame clones appear in the TCRdb table, and some are missing; sequencing was by immunoSEQ multiplex PCR. The sample contains around 140,000 clones, around 89% of which appear only once. The sequencing sample was made of peripheral blood. The receptors shown here come from a man younger than 35 with COVID-19, enrolled during active disease. Both conserved end residues are trimmed from each CDR3. Each record gives: V gene, CDR3 protein.

v_gene: TRBV30; CDR3aa: AWSGQETQY
v_gene: TRBV6-1; CDR3aa: ASSERAGTTFEQY
v_gene: TRBV21-1; CDR3aa: ASSPSEGSSYNSPLH
v_gene: TRBV7-2; CDR3aa: ASSFWTGEAYEQY
v_gene: TRBV24-1; CDR3aa: ATSDSRDRGITGELF
v_gene: TRBV18; CDR3aa: AGSRGGTSGNNEQF
v_gene: TRBV5-1; CDR3aa: ASSTLAGGNEQF
v_gene: TRBV20-1; CDR3aa: SASIFPGANTGELF
v_gene: TRBV28; CDR3aa: ASIGGRFYEQY
v_gene: TRBV5-5; CDR3aa: ASSRDSQETQY
v_gene: TRBV6-6; CDR3aa: ASSYARTSGRFEQY
v_gene: TRBV27; CDR3aa: ASSLWRSSYNEQF
v_gene: TRBV5-1; CDR3aa: ASSLEGFRVETQY
v_gene: TRBV9; CDR3aa: ASSSRGDRQF
v_gene: TRBV2; CDR3aa: ASSLGLAGGYEQF
v_gene: TRBV9; CDR3aa: ASSDGSKPKNIQY
v_gene: TRBV2; CDR3aa: ASSATYEQY
v_gene: TRBV5-5; CDR3aa: ASSLTSGRAAEQF
v_gene: TRBV6-5; CDR3aa: ASSPRQGINSPLH
v_gene: TRBV28; CDR3aa: ASSSSDTIYNEQF
v_gene: TRBV28; CDR3aa: ASSFESRTDTQY
v_gene: TRBV5-5; CDR3aa: ASSLGQGGNYGYT
v_gene: TRBV7-9; CDR3aa: ASSSTATAPSPLH
v_gene: TRBV9; CDR3aa: ASSVDLLAGGPQF
v_gene: TRBV12-3/TRBV12-4; CDR3aa: ASSYRVYEQY
v_gene: TRBV28; CDR3aa: ASSFQGRDYGYT
v_gene: TRBV6-6; CDR3aa: ASTTGGVTEAF
v_gene: TRBV6-6; CDR3aa: ASSRAGGYNEQF
v_gene: TRBV6-5; CDR3aa: ASSRTGYWGYT
v_gene: TRBV9; CDR3aa: ASSGLAGGRTGELF
v_gene: TRBV7-9; CDR3aa: ASSLAAGTEAF
v_gene: TRBV5-6; CDR3aa: ASSLGSGGSTDTQY